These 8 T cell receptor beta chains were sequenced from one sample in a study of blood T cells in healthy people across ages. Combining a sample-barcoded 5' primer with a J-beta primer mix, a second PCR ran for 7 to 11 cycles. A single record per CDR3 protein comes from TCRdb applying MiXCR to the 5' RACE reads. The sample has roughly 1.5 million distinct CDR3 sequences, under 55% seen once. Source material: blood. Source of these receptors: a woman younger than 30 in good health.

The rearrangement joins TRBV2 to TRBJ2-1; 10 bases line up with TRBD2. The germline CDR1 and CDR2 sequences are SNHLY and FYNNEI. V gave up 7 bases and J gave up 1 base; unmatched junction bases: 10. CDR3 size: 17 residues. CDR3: CASTSLAGFGSYNEQFF. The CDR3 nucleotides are TGTGCCAGCACATCACTAGCGGGATTTGGGTCCTACAATGAGCAGTTCTTC.

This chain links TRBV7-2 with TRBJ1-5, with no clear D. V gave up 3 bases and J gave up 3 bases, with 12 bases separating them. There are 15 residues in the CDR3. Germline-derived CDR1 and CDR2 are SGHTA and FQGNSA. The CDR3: CASSLGRTNNQPQHF. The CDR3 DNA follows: TGTGCCAGCAGCTTGGGTAGGACGAACAATCAGCCCCAGCATTTT.

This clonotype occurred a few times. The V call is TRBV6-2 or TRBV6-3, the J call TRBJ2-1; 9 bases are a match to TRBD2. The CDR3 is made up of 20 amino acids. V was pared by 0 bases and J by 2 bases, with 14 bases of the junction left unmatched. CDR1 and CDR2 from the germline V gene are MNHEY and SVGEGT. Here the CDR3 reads CASSYSRASGALPAYNEQFF. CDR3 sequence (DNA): TGTGCCAGCAGTTACTCACGGGCTAGCGGGGCACTGCCGGCCTACAATGAGCAGTTCTTC.

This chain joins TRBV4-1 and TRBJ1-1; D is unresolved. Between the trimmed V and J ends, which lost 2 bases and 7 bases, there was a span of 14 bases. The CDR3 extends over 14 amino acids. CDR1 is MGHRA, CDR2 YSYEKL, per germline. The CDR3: CASSQFQAGGEAFF. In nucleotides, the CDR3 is TGCGCCAGCAGCCAATTTCAGGCAGGAGGTGAAGCTTTCTTT.

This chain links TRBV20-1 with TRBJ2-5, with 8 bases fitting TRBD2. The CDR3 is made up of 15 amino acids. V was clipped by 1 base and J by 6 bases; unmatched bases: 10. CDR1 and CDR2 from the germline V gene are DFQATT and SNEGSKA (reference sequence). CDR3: CSARGSTGGVQTQYF. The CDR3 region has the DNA TGCAGTGCTAGAGGGTCGACGGGGGGGGTACAGACCCAGTACTTC.

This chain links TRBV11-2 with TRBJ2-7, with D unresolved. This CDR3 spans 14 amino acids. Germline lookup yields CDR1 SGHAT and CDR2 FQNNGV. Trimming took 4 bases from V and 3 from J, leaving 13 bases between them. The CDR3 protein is CASSSLNRFYEQYF. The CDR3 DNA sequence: TGTGCCAGCAGCTCCCTTAACAGATTCTACGAGCAGTACTTC.

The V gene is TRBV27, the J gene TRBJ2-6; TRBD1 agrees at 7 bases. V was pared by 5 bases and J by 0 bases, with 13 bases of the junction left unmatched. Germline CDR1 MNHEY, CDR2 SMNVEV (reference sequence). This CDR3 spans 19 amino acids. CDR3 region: CASSPSPGTDYSGANVLTF. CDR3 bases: TGTGCCAGCAGTCCCTCCCCCGGGACAGACTACTCTGGGGCCAACGTCCTGACTTTC.

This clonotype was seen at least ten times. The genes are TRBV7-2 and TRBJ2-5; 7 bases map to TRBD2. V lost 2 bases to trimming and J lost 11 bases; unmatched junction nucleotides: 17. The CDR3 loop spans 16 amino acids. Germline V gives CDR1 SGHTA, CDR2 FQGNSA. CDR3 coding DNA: TGTGCCAGCAGCTTAAGTCCCGGGACTATCCCCTCGGAGCAGTACTTC. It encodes CASSLSPGTIPSEQYF.